Listed here are 24 T cell receptor beta chains from one sample, sequenced in a study of cytomegalovirus exposure and HLA in healthy donors. The study ran its PCR with 60 Vbeta and 13 Jbeta primers. The assay was immunoSEQ multiplex PCR, and TCRdb's table has in-frame clones only and misses some. This repertoire shows about 120,000 clones, 65% to 80% found once; its top ten account for just under 3%. The sequenced sample consisted of PBMCs. The receptors here all came from a woman aged 40 to 50 in good health and CMV-seropositive.

This chain connects TRBV25-1 to TRBJ2-3; the D is unclear. Germline CDR1 is MGHDK and CDR2 is SYGVNS. The CDR3 contains 12 residues. Deletions cut 4 bases from V and 2 bases from J, with 4 bases between. The CDR3 protein is CASSALTDTQYF. The CDR3 bases are TGTGCCAGCAGTGCCCTCACAGATACGCAGTATTTT.

This chain joins TRBV2 and TRBJ1-1; TRBD1 is a possible D gene (6 bases). V was cut by 4 bases and J by 3 bases, with 12 bases left in between. Looked up from germline, CDR1 is SNHLY and CDR2 is FYNNEI. This CDR3 has 14 residues. CDR3 sequence (DNA): TGTGCCAGCAGTGTACAGGGTAGAGACACTGAAGCTTTCTTT. It is translated as CASSVQGRDTEAFF.

The genes are TRBV7-2 and TRBJ2-7, with 7 bases matching TRBD1. CDR3 length: 16 amino acids. CDR1 and CDR2 from the germline V gene are SGHTA and FQGNSA. V lost 2 bases, J lost 5 bases, and 12 bases stayed unmatched. The CDR3 region is CASSLRGDRVFNEQYF. CDR3 in DNA: TGTGCCAGCAGCTTACGCGGAGACAGGGTCTTCAACGAGCAGTACTTC. The variable domain in full, with the rest retrieved from reference TRBV7-2 and TRBJ2-7, is GAGVSQSPSNKVTEKGKDVELRCDPISGHTALYWYRQSLGQGLEFLIYFQGNSAPDKSGLPSDRFSAERTGGSVSTLTIQRTQQEDSAVYLCASSLRGDRVFNEQYFGPGTRLTVT.

The chain has TRBV7-8 and TRBJ2-7, with 7 bases identical to TRBD2. The CDR3 extends over 15 amino acids. Germline V gene data show CDR1 as SGHVS and CDR2 as FQNEAQ. V dropped 1 base and J dropped 2; count of bases not matched to a gene: 5. DNA for the CDR3: TGTGCCAGCAGCTTAGGATGGGACTACCCCTACGAGCAGTACTTC. This translates into CASSLGWDYPYEQYF. Supplemented by reference TRBV7-8 and TRBJ2-7, the full variable domain reads GAGVSQSPRYKVAKRGQDVALRCDPISGHVSLFWYQQALGQGPEFLTYFQNEAQLDKSGLPSDRFFAERPEGSVSTLKIQRTQQEDSAVYLCASSLGWDYPYEQYFGPGTRLTVT.

The chain uses TRBV29-1 and TRBJ1-2; 12 bases align to TRBD1. The V and J ends lost 7 bases and 6 bases, in that order; junction bases with no gene match: 9. Germline V gene lookup returns CDR1 SQVTM and CDR2 ANQGSEA. The CDR3 is 14 amino acids. CDR3 protein: CSERDRGRENGYTF. For the CDR3, the DNA is TGCAGCGAGCGGGACAGGGGGCGAGAGAATGGCTACACCTTC.

The chain recombines TRBV20-1 with TRBJ2-7; D is unclear. Trimming took off 1 base at V and 3 bases at J, with 4 bases between the two ends. The germline CDR1 and CDR2 sequences are DFQATT and SNEGSKA (reference sequence). This CDR3 is built from 11 residues. CDR3 nucleotide sequence: TGCAGTGCTAGAGCAGACTACGAGCAGTACTTC. Protein: CSARADYEQYF.

The chain joins TRBV25-1 to TRBJ2-1; TRBD2 matches 9 bases. The CDR3 runs to 14 residues. J lost 7 bases, V lost 8 bases, and 9 bases had no gene match. Germline V CDR1 and CDR2: MGHDK, SYGVNS. The CDR3 region is CASLGLAHPNEQFF. The CDR3 nucleotides are TGTGCCAGCCTGGGACTAGCCCACCCGAATGAGCAGTTCTTC.

The chain joins TRBV9 to TRBJ2-1; a possible D gene is TRBD1 (6 bases). The CDR3 contains 15 residues. With 0 bases removed from V and 7 bases from J, the gap between germline ends came to 14 bases. Germline V CDR1 and CDR2: SGDLS, YYNGEE. The DNA of the CDR3 is TGTGCCAGCAGCGTAGAGGAAGGTAGGGGGAATGAGCAGTTCTTC. Its protein is CASSVEEGRGNEQFF.

The genes are TRBV7-3 and TRBJ2-7; maybe TRBD2 (5 bases). V was clipped by 5 bases and J by 4 bases, with 21 bases between them. In germline, CDR1 is SGHTA, CDR2 FQGTGA. CDR3 length equals 16 residues. The CDR3 spells CASSLWGPASTYEQYF. CDR3 coding DNA: TGTGCCAGCAGCCTTTGGGGTCCGGCTAGCACATACGAGCAGTACTTC.

The chain is built from TRBV4-3 and TRBJ2-1, with 7 bases fitting TRBD2. Looked up from germline, CDR1 is LGHNA and CDR2 is YSLEER. The CDR3 length is 16 residues. The V segment lost 0 bases and the J segment 4 bases; nucleotides outside the gene matches: 6. CDR3 in DNA: TGCGCCAGCAGCCAAGAGGGCGGGAGAGTTTACAATGAGCAGTTCTTC. Translation: CASSQEGGRVYNEQFF.

V is TRBV5-4 and J is TRBJ2-7; D ambiguous. Germline V gene sequence: CDR1 SGHNT, CDR2 YYREEE (reference sequence). V was pared by 2 bases and J by 4 bases, with 10 bases between. This CDR3 has 13 residues. The CDR3 DNA reads TGTGCCAGCAGCTTCCAAGCTAATTACGAGCAGTACTTC. Its translation: CASSFQANYEQYF.

The J gene is TRBJ1-1, the V gene TRBV9; TRBD1 matches at 7 bases. Unmatched junction bases numbered 9, after V lost 3 bases and J lost 10 bases. Germline V gives CDR1 SGDLS, CDR2 YYNGEE. The CDR3 has 13 residues. The CDR3 loop reads CASSEEDEGAAFF. The CDR3 DNA sequence: TGTGCCAGCAGCGAAGAGGATGAGGGGGCAGCTTTCTTT. Based on the CDR3 plus reference TRBV9 and TRBJ1-1, the full variable domain is DSGVTQTPKHLITATGQRVTLRCSPRSGDLSVYWYQQSLDQGLQFLIQYYNGEERAKGNILERFSAQQFPDLHSELNLSSLELGDSALYFCASSEEDEGAAFFGQGTRLTVV.

V and J are TRBV9 and TRBJ1-1; D ambiguous. Germline CDR1 is SGDLS and CDR2 is YYNGEE. V shed 0 bases and J shed 1 base, with 10 bases lying between them. The CDR3 totals 15 residues. The CDR3 sequence: CASSVDPLSNTEAFF. CDR3 DNA sequence: TGTGCCAGCAGCGTAGATCCCCTTTCGAACACTGAAGCTTTCTTT.

This clone was picked up a small number of times. This chain uses TRBV7-3 with TRBJ1-6; possibly TRBD1 for D (6 bases). Germline loops: CDR1 SGHTA, CDR2 FQGTGA. The CDR3 has 15 amino acids. The germline V and J ends were trimmed by 4 bases and 5 bases, with 12 bases remaining between them. The CDR3 reads CASSSGDANNSPLHF. CDR3 nucleotide sequence: TGTGCCAGCAGCTCAGGGGACGCAAATAATTCACCCCTCCACTTT.

The genes are TRBV18 and TRBJ2-3, with 7 positions matching TRBD1. The V and J ends lost 3 bases and 2 bases, in that order; junction bases with no gene match: 2. This CDR3 is built from 14 residues. Germline V gene lookup returns CDR1 KGHSH and CDR2 LQKENI. The DNA of the CDR3 is TGTGCCAGCTCACCGAGGGGGCCCACAGATACGCAGTATTTT. Its translation: CASSPRGPTDTQYF.

The J gene is TRBJ2-5, the V gene TRBV29-1, with 7 bases identical to TRBD2. The trim removed 5 bases at V and 5 bases at J, leaving 2 bases unmatched. Germline CDR1 SQVTM, CDR2 ANQGSEA. The CDR3 loop spans 11 amino acids. CDR3: CSVWGGETQYF. The DNA for the CDR3 is TGCAGCGTTTGGGGAGGGGAGACCCAGTACTTC.

V usage is TRBV6-5 and J usage is TRBJ2-7; 9 nucleotides match TRBD1. The CDR3 is made up of 14 amino acids. Unmatched junction bases numbered 7, after V lost 7 bases and J lost 3 bases. CDR1 MNHEY and CDR2 SVGAGI come from the germline V gene. The CDR3 spells CASTDRGEGYEQYF. Written as DNA, the CDR3 is TGTGCCAGCACGGACAGGGGAGAAGGCTACGAGCAGTACTTC.

The V call is TRBV27, the J call TRBJ2-1; TRBD1 matches at 8 bases. V trimming: 2 bases; J trimming: 3 bases; junction bases outside the gene matches: 9. CDR1 MNHEY and CDR2 SMNVEV come from the germline V gene (reference sequence). The CDR3 is made up of 17 amino acids. The CDR3 region is CASSLAPGGSFYNEQFF. The CDR3 DNA reads TGTGCCAGCAGTTTAGCGCCAGGGGGCTCTTTCTACAATGAGCAGTTCTTC.

The CDR3 DNA follows: TGTGCCAGCAGCCAAGATCCGGGCAGGGGGCCTACTAACTATGGCTACACCTTC. It is translated as CASSQDPGRGPTNYGYTF. This chain connects TRBV14 to TRBJ1-2, with TRBD1 matching 8 bases. Germline CDR1 SGHDN, CDR2 FVKESK. This CDR3 region has 18 residues. Losses at the gene ends were 0 bases for V and 0 bases for J; bases not matched to a gene: 9.

This chain links TRBV7-8 with TRBJ2-1, with a tentative D call TRBD2 (6 bases). CDR3 length: 13 amino acids. V was trimmed by 6 bases and J by 10 bases, leaving 16 bases between them. Germline V gives CDR1 SGHVS, CDR2 FQNEAQ. The CDR3 is CASRPRGLREQFF. The CDR3 nucleotides read TGTGCCAGCAGACCCCGGGGACTTAGGGAGCAGTTCTTC. Using reference TRBV7-8 and TRBJ2-1 for the parts outside the CDR3, the full variable domain is GAGVSQSPRYKVAKRGQDVALRCDPISGHVSLFWYQQALGQGPEFLTYFQNEAQLDKSGLPSDRFFAERPEGSVSTLKIQRTQQEDSAVYLCASRPRGLREQFFGPGTRLTVL.

The gene calls are TRBV7-9 and TRBJ2-1; no reliable D call. The CDR3 extends over 13 amino acids. V lost 4 bases and J lost 6, with 10 bases in between. Germline CDR1 SEHNR, CDR2 FQNEAQ (reference sequence). As DNA, the CDR3 is TGTGCCAGCAGCTCCTCGACTCGCAATGAGCAGTTCTTC. Translation gives CASSSSTRNEQFF.

The CDR3 region is CASRLQGESYEQYF. CDR3 in DNA: TGTGCCAGTAGGCTTCAGGGGGAGTCCTACGAGCAGTACTTC. The J gene is TRBJ2-7, the V gene TRBV19; 7 bases are shared with TRBD1. The CDR3 consists of 14 residues. CDR1 LNHDA and CDR2 SQIVND come from the germline V gene (reference sequence). V trimming: 6 bases; J trimming: 1 base; junction bases outside the gene matches: 6. Using reference TRBV19 and TRBJ2-7 for the parts outside the CDR3, the full variable domain is DGGITQSPKYLFRKEGQNVTLSCEQNLNHDAMYWYRQDPGQGLRLIYYSQIVNDFQKGDIAEGYSVSREKKESFPLTVTSAQKNPTAFYLCASRLQGESYEQYFGPGTRLTVT.

The CDR3 loop reads CASSLVVTGTGTGNTIYF. Here the CDR3 DNA reads TGCGCCAGCAGCTTGGTCGTAACCGGGACAGGGACTGGAAACACCATATATTTT. The chain has TRBV5-1 and TRBJ1-3; 9 nucleotides match TRBD1. V trimming: 0 bases; J trimming: 2 bases; junction bases outside the gene matches: 9. CDR3 length equals 18 residues. Germline-derived CDR1 and CDR2 are SGHRS and YFSETQ.

The chain couples TRBV2 to TRBJ2-5, with D possibly TRBD1 on 5 matching bases. V gave up 3 bases and J gave up 5 bases, with 13 bases separating them. The CDR3 is made up of 14 amino acids. CDR1 is SNHLY, CDR2 FYNNEI, per germline. The CDR3 coding sequence is TGTGCCAGCAGTGAGTCGTCGAACAGGGAGACCCAGTACTTC. This translates into CASSESSNRETQYF.